This T cell receptor (beta chain) was documented in a study of T cells in Graves' hyperthyroidism and ophthalmopathy (dated by TCRdb to the late 2010s). Broadly, across the study: Peripheral blood was collected at initial diagnosis, before any treatment. To identify TCR V-J signatures that set the groups apart, the researchers used a discovery cohort of approximately 98 patients, made up of 40 to 45 with Graves' ophthalmopathy and some 55 with stable Graves' hyperthyroidism. An independent validation cohort of 18 to 20 hyperthyroidism patients and more than 15 patients who later progressed to ophthalmopathy tested prospective prediction of ophthalmopathy. The 100 or so discovery patients were randomly split 7:3 into training and test sets. In more than 5 Graves' hyperthyroidism patients, the study also compared T-cell repertoires from thyroid tissue with T-cell repertoires from blood. After sampling, hyperthyroidism patients received methimazole starting at 30 mg daily, and ophthalmopathy patients received high-dose intravenous methylprednisolone. The paper describes TCR Vbeta CDR3 sequencing of some 130 peripheral blood samples, made up of roughly 40 ophthalmopathy patients, 70 to 75 hyperthyroidism patients and some 17 progressor patients.

V gives up 4 bases and J gives up 6 bases, and the segment between their germline ends measures 19 bases. CDR3 length: 14 amino acids, cysteine to phenylalanine. Only the CDR3 part of the read is kept: 42 bases, read in frame from the first base. For CDR1 and CDR2, the germline V gene lists SQVTM and ANQGSEA. Study-wide conclusions, independent of this receptor: In validation, progression to ophthalmopathy was predicted by the model with 70.59% sensitivity and 72.22% specificity, a median of roughly 6 months before onset. Sample size was not statistically predetermined, and investigators were not blinded to group allocation. A model built on a 13 V-J signature distinguished ophthalmopathy from stable hyperthyroidism, reaching roughly 88% sensitivity and around 81% specificity in cross-validation and 80%/75% in testing. Most expanded thyroid clonotypes (frequency above 0.001) were also detected in blood, a finding suggesting that blood repertoires may reflect thyroid immune responses.

Regarding this clonotype: The clone's antigen remains unknown. Nothing much larger sits one base from this clone, and base qualities are not available.

TCR beta CDR3 regions were amplified from RNA transcripts. The TCR CDR3 was subjected to a first round of RT-PCR using the HTBI primer set and the Qiagen OneStep RT-PCR kit. The libraries were constructed in a second round of multiplex PCR and then size-selected and purified. The libraries were sequenced on an Illumina HiSeq2000 using paired-end 100 bp reads. In the source study's methods: Raw data were processed with SOAPnuke, discarding reads with adapters, uncalled bases, mean Phred below 15, or no exact constant-primer or identifier match. COPE v1.2.5 was used to merge high-quality paired reads, and clonotypes were defined as unique nucleotide sequences. Clonotypes were aligned to IMGT TRBV, TRBD and TRBJ reference segments using MiTCR v1.1. The analysis included only V-J combinations with a frequency above 0.0001, which together covered more than 98% of the repertoires. A TCS score was defined as the ratio between F50 (clonal expansion) and ExV (chaos), using BLOSUM62-based TCRdist between CDR3 peptides within each V-J. Welch's t-statistics and random forest reduced around 510 V-J features to about 13, which were used in a naive Bayes classifier (R e1071). The raw public data were reprocessed by TCRdb itself: fastp quality trimming at Q25, MiXCR clonotype calling, in-frame beta chains only. Entries that share a CDR3 protein sequence are merged under the most common genes and DNA. The V and J calls here are based on TCRdb, not the publication. The sample table lists around 400,000 distinct CDR3 sequences, more than 20% of them with a count of one. The ten most abundant clones make up 70% to 75% of the sample.

Stable Graves' hyperthyroidism was defined as the absence of progression to ophthalmopathy over 18 months of follow-up. The hyperthyroidism patients were between 18 and 65 years old and newly diagnosed, with a disease duration of less than 2 months. The study excluded patients with uncontrolled infections, other autoimmune diseases, pregnancy or lactation. Diagnoses were based on clinical symptoms, serum thyroxine and TRAb, thyroid ultrasound and orbital computed tomography. PBMCs were isolated from roughly 10 ml of fresh peripheral blood by Ficoll-Paque density gradient centrifugation. Total RNA was extracted using Trizol reagent, and RNA quality was assessed on an Agilent 2100 Bioanalyzer.

The sequencing input was blood. The source is a man over 45 with Graves' hyperthyroidism. The sequence links TRBV29-1 to TRBJ2-7; TRBD1 is possibly the D segment (5 matching bases). The DNA sequence is given as TGCAGCGTTGGGACATCTCTCTCCCCCGTCGAGCAGTACTTC. Its translation is CSVGTSLSPVEQYF.